These 10 T cell receptor beta chains were all obtained from the same sample, sequenced in a study of spatial heterogeneity in lung cancer. Specified time point: blood at routine non-recurrence follow-up after resection. No cells were sorted before sequencing. The whole RNA sequenced was extracted from tumor, nontumor lung or frozen PBMC. TCRdb fed the 5' RACE reads into MiXCR, producing one record per CDR3 protein. The sample contains about 50,000 distinct CDR3 sequences, roughly 7% of which appear only once. The source material was PBMCs, sampled at follow-up. All receptors derive from a female donor with early-stage non-small cell lung cancer.

At least ten counts were recorded for this clonotype. The chain links TRBV7-2 to TRBJ2-2; TRBD2 matches at 8 bases. Germline V gives CDR1 SGHTA, CDR2 FQGNSA. This CDR3 is built from 18 residues. Losses at the gene ends were 3 bases for V and 4 bases for J; bases not matched to a gene: 13. The CDR3 DNA reads as TGTGCCAGCAGCTTCCAAGGGGCCCGGGGGGGCCTCACCGGGGAGCTGTTTTTT. This encodes CASSFQGARGGLTGELFF.

There are a few counts of this clonotype. This chain links TRBV3-1 with TRBJ2-7; 7 nucleotides match TRBD1. The CDR3 runs to 13 residues. Germline CDR1 reads LGHDT; CDR2 reads YNNKEL (reference sequence). Trimming took 8 bases from V and 3 from J; bases not matched to a gene: 7. CDR3 bases: TGTGCCAGCGGCTTCCGGGACAGCTACGAGCAGTACTTC. Its protein is CASGFRDSYEQYF.

This clonotype was detected many times. This chain uses TRBV20-1 with TRBJ1-2; D is possibly TRBD1 (6 bases). This CDR3 is built from 12 residues. In germline, CDR1 is DFQATT, CDR2 SNEGSKA (reference sequence). V was cut by 5 bases and J by 4 bases, with 11 bases left in between. The CDR3 protein is CSAQGGSYGYTF. CDR3 in DNA: TGCAGTGCTCAAGGGGGAAGCTATGGCTACACCTTC.

The sample holds many counts of this clonotype. The CDR3 DNA reads as TGTGCCAGCAGCTCCCCTGGGAGTGCCCGGTATGGCTACACCTTC. It codes for CASSSPGSARYGYTF. The chain is built from TRBV9 and TRBJ1-2; D is uncertain. Germline V gene lookup returns CDR1 SGDLS and CDR2 YYNGEE. V lost 4 bases and J lost 5, with 18 bases in between. The CDR3 has 15 amino acids.

This clonotype was counted at least ten times. The rearrangement uses TRBV24-1 and TRBJ2-2; 8 bases are a match to TRBD1. The ends lost 9 bases at V and 7 bases at J; junction bases unmatched: 9. The V gene's germline CDR1 is KGHDR and CDR2 SFDVKD. The CDR3 is 14 residues long. CDR3 amino acids: CATSRNDRGGELFF. In nucleotides, the CDR3 is TGTGCCACCTCGCGAAACGACAGGGGCGGGGAGCTGTTTTTT.

This clonotype came up many times. The J gene is TRBJ2-7, the V gene TRBV5-1, with a possible D match to TRBD1 (7 bases). This CDR3 has 15 amino acids. Trimming stripped 3 bases from V and 6 bases from J, with 19 bases between. The germline gives CDR1 SGHRS, CDR2 YFSETQ. The CDR3 DNA reads TGCGCCAGCAGCTCCCAGGGGGGCCCCCTCGGCGAGCAGTACTTC. Protein: CASSSQGGPLGEQYF.

V is TRBV20-1 and J is TRBJ2-1; D call uncertain. This CDR3 has 13 amino acids. V shed 6 bases and J shed 0 bases, with 9 bases lying between them. Germline V lookup: CDR1 DFQATT, CDR2 SNEGSKA (reference sequence). CDR3 bases: TGCAGTGCCCTTACCTCCTCCTACAATGAGCAGTTCTTC. Its protein product is CSALTSSYNEQFF.

This clonotype has ten or more counts. The chain joins TRBV10-3 to TRBJ2-1; D remains ambiguous. CDR1 ENHRY and CDR2 SYGVKD come from the germline V gene. The CDR3 spans 14 residues. V dropped 2 bases and J dropped 5 bases, with 10 bases sitting between them. CDR3 DNA: TGTGCCATCAGTGAGGGTCAGGCCGACAATGAGCAGTTCTTC. This encodes CAISEGQADNEQFF.

This clonotype was detected a few times. The chain recombines TRBV20-1 with TRBJ1-1; TRBD1 might be the D (5 bases). V shed 6 bases and J shed 4 bases, with 18 bases lying between them. CDR1 is DFQATT and CDR2 is SNEGSKA in the germline V gene (reference sequence). This CDR3 contains 14 residues. The CDR3 protein is CSASMTGRTTEAFF. The CDR3 nucleotides read TGCAGTGCCTCGATGACGGGACGCACCACTGAAGCTTTCTTT.

Ten or more counts support this clonotype. This chain links TRBV3-1 with TRBJ1-2; D possibly corresponds to TRBD1 (6 bases). Trimming took 6 bases from V and 6 from J, leaving 14 bases between them. The V gene's germline CDR1 is LGHDT and CDR2 YNNKEL (reference sequence). CDR3 size: 13 residues. CDR3 in DNA: TGTGCCAGCAGTCCTTCGAGGGGGAATGGCTACACCTTC. Its protein is CASSPSRGNGYTF.